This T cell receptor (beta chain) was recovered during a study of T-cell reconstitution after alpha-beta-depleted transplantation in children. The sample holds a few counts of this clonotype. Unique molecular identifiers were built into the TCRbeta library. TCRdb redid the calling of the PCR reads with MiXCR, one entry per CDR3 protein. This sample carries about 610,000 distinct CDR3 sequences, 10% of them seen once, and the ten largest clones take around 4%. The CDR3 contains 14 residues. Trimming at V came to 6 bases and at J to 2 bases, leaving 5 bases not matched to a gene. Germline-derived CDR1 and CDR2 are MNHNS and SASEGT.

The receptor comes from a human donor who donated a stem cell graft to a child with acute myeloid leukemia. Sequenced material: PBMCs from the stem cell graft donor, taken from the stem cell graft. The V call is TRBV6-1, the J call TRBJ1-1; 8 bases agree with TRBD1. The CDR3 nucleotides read TGTGCCAGCAGAGAACAGGGGGGAAACACTGAAGCTTTCTTT. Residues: CASREQGGNTEAFF.